This T cell receptor (beta chain) derives from a study of blood T cell repertoires in COVID-19. Study-wide context: Acute-phase and convalescent COVID-19 samples originated in the United States, Italy and Spain.

Seattle's enrolled individuals joined amid active infection and were then monitored longitudinally. This CDR3 contains 18 residues. The germline V gene has CDR1 MDHEN and CDR2 SYDVKM. Unmatched junction bases numbered 19, after V lost 3 bases and J lost 8 bases. In the original workflow: The assay estimated nucleated cells by amplifying reference gene primers. TCRdb keeps only in-frame clones here, not all; method: immunoSEQ multiplex PCR. V and J calls and clone size are those listed in that table; D and trimming were worked out from the DNA. Of around 29,000 clones in the sample, approximately 85% were seen once.

This clonotype was sampled from a woman older than 75 with COVID-19, enrolled during active disease. The chain employs TRBV28 and TRBJ1-2; 9 bases fit TRBD1. The source material was peripheral blood. CDR3 nucleotides: TGTGCCAGCAGTTTTTGGGGGCGGGACAGGGTTGCACGGGCGGGCTACACCTTC. Encoded protein: CASSFWGRDRVARAGYTF.